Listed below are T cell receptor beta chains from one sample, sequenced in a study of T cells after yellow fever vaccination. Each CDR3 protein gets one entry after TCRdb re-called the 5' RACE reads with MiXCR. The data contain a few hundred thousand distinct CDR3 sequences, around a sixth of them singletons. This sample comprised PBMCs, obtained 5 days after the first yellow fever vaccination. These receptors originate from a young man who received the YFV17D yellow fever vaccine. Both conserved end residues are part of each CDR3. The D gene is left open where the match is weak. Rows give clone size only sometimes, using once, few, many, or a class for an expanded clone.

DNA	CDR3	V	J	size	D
TGCAGTGCTCGCCCCTCGGGACCCCACTACGAGCAGTACTTC	CSARPSGPHYEQYF	TRBV20-1	TRBJ2-7	-	-
TGCGCCAGCAGCCAGGGGTATACGCAGTATTTT	CASSQGYTQYF	TRBV4-1	TRBJ2-3	-	-
TGCGCCAGCAGCTTGGCCCCAGGGGACTCCTACAATGAGCAGTTCTTC	CASSLAPGDSYNEQFF	TRBV5-1	TRBJ2-1	few	-
TGTGCCAGCAGCTCGACCTCCTACGAGCAGTACTTC	CASSSTSYEQYF	TRBV7-2	TRBJ2-7	many	-
TGTGCCAGCTCACCACCGAAGACAGGGGTTATGCGGGAGACCCAGTACTTC	CASSPPKTGVMRETQYF	TRBV18	TRBJ2-5	-	TRBD1
TGTGCCAGCAGCAGGGACAGGGGGGGCTCCTACGAGCAGTACTTC	CASSRDRGGSYEQYF	TRBV6-1	TRBJ2-7	-	TRBD1
TGCGCCAGCAGCTTAGCCGGCCAGAGGAACACTGAAGCTTTCTTT	CASSLAGQRNTEAFF	TRBV5-1	TRBJ1-1	few	-
TGTGCCAGCACAAAGGACAGCCGCGCCGGAAACATTCAGTACTTC	CASTKDSRAGNIQYF	TRBV5-4	TRBJ2-4	-	-
TGTGCCAGCAGCCGGGGGGGTTGGCCCGAGCAAGAGACCCAGTACTTC	CASSRGGWPEQETQYF	TRBV3-1	TRBJ2-5	few	TRBD2
TGTGCCAGCAGCTTGGAAGTGCGGACGAACACCGGGGAGCTGTTTTTT	CASSLEVRTNTGELFF	TRBV5-4	TRBJ2-2	-	-
TGTGCCAGCAGTTACTCGAGGCCCCGTAGGGGCGAGCAGTACTTC	CASSYSRPRRGEQYF	TRBV6-5	TRBJ2-7	-	-
TGCAGTGCTAGAAGTTCCGGGACTAGGTTTACCGGGGAGCTGTTTTTT	CSARSSGTRFTGELFF	TRBV20-1	TRBJ2-2	-	TRBD2
TGTGCCACCAGTGATCACAGGACGGGCTATGGCTACACCTTC	CATSDHRTGYGYTF	TRBV24-1	TRBJ1-2	-	-